The clone carrying this TCR beta chain has ten or more counts. Using a J-beta primer mix together with a sample-barcoded 5' primer, a second PCR was run for roughly 6 to 11 cycles. TCRdb re-derived calls from the 5' RACE reads in MiXCR, one entry per CDR3 protein. The table shows about 640,000 distinct CDR3 sequences, with about 30% occurring only once. This record belongs to a study of blood T cells in healthy people across ages. The V end was cut by 5 bases, the J end by 7 bases, with 9 bases between. CDR1 SEHNR and CDR2 FQNEAQ come from the germline V gene (reference sequence). The CDR3 is 12 residues long.

Sequenced: blood. The chain recombines TRBV7-9 with TRBJ2-1, with D uncertain. This clonotype was obtained from a woman aged 80 or over in good health. The CDR3 sequence is CASSTLTNEQFF. The CDR3 DNA reads as TGTGCCAGCAGCACCCTGACAAATGAGCAGTTCTTC.